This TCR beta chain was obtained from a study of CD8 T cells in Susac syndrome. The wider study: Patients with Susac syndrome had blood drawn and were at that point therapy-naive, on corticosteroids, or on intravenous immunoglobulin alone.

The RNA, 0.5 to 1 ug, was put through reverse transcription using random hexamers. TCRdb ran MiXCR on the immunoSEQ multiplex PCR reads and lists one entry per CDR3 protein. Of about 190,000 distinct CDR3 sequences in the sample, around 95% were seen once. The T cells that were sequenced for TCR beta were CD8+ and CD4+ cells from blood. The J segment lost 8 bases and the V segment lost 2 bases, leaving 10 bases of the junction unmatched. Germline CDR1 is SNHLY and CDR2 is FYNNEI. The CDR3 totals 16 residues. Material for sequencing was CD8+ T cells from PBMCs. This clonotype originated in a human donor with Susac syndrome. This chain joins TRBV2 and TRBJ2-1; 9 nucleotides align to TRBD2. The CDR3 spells CASSEIVAGGWDEQFF. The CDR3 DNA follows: TGTGCCAGCAGTGAAATAGTCGCGGGAGGGTGGGATGAGCAGTTCTTC. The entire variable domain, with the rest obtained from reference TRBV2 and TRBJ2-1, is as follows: EPEVTQTPSHQVTQMGQEVILRCVPISNHLYFYWYRQILGQKVEFLVSFYNNEISEKSEIFDDQFSVERPDGSNFTLKIRSTKLEDSAMYFCASSEIVAGGWDEQFFGPGTRLTVL.